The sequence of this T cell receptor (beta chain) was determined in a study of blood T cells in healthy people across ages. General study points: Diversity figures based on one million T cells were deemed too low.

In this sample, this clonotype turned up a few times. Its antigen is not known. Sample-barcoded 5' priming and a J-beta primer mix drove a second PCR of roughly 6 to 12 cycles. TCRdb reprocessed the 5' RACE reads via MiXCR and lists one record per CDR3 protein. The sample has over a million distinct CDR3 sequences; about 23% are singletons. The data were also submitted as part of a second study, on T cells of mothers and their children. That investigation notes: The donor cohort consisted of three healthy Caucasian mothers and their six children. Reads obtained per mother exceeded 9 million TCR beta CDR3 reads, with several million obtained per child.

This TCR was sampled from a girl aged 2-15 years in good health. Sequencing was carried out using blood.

CDR3: CASSQGSVLNGDTQYF. For the CDR3, the DNA is TGTGCCAGCAGTCAGGGGAGCGTGTTGAATGGGGATACGCAGTATTTT. The chain recombines TRBV6-4 with TRBJ2-3; maybe TRBD1 (6 bases). The V gene's germline CDR1 is MRHNA and CDR2 SNTAGT. CDR3 size: 16 residues. V lost 5 bases and J 6 bases, leaving 21 bases between the germline ends.